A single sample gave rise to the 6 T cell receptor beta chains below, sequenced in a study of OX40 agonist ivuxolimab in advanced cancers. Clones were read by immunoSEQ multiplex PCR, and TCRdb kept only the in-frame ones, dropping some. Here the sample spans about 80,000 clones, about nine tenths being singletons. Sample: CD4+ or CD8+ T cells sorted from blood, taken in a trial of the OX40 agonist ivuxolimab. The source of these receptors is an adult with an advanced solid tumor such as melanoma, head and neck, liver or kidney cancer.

CDR3 in DNA: TGTGCCAGTAGTATAGAGCCTGGCAAGAGCGTTAGTACGCAGTTCTTC. It codes for CASSIEPGKSVSTQFF. The chain couples TRBV19 to TRBJ2-1; D is unresolved. This CDR3 region has 16 residues. The V gene's germline CDR1 is LNHDA and CDR2 SQIVND (reference sequence). V lost 0 bases and J 12 bases, leaving 21 bases between the germline ends.

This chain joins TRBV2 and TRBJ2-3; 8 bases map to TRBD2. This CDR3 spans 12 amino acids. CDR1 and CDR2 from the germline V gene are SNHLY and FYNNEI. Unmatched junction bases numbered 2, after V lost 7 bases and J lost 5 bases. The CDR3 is CASILAGDTQYF. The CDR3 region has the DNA TGTGCCAGCATTCTAGCGGGAGATACGCAGTATTTT.

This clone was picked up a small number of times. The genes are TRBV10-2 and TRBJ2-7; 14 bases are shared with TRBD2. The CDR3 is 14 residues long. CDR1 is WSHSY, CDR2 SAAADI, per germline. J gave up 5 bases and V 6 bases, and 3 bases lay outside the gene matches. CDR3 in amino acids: CASRGTSGSNEQYF. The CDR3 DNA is TGCGCCAGCAGAGGGACTAGCGGGAGCAACGAGCAGTACTTC.

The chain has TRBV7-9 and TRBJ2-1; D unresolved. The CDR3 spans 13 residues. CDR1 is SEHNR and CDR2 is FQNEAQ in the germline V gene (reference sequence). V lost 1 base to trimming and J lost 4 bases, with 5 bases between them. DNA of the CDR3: TGTGCCAGCAGCTTAGGCCAATACAATGAGCAGTTCTTC. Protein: CASSLGQYNEQFF.

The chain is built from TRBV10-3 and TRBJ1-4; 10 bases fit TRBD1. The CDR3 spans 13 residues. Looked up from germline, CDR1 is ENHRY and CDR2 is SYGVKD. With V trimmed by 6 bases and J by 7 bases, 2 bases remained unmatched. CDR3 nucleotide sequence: TGTGCCATCAGGGGGACAGGGGCTGAAAAACTGTTTTTT. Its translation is CAIRGTGAEKLFF.

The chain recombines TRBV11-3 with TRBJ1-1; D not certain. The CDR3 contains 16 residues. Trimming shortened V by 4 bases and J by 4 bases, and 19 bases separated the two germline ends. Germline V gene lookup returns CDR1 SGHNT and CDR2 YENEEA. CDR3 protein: CASSSVNPRISTEAFF. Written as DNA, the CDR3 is TGTGCCAGCAGCTCCGTAAACCCGCGCATCAGCACTGAAGCTTTCTTT.